The table lists the clone carrying this TCR beta chain with many counts. The antigen remains undetermined. Germline CDR1 and CDR2: SGHTS and YDEGEE. This CDR3 region has 12 residues. Trimming removed 1 base at V and 6 bases at J, with 8 bases between. TCRdb reprocessed the multiplex PCR reads via MiXCR and lists one record per CDR3 protein. Of 15,000 or so distinct CDR3 sequences in the sample, approximately 45% were seen once. This specimen belongs to a study of breast tumors, draining lymph nodes, adjacent tissues. Study conclusions and caveats: Findings are consistent with lymph node origin and intratumoral expansion of most tumor T cells. Luminal-like breast cancer showed significantly greater tumor-nontumor repertoire similarity than basal-like breast cancer did. The lymph node origin of tumor T cells was framed as consistent with a hypothesis, not demonstrated.

The sample taken for sequencing was tumor-adjacent breast tissue. The origin of this receptor is a female donor with breast cancer. Some clones in this sample may be carry-over from other donors' samples. The chain links TRBV5-8 to TRBJ2-7; no reliable D call. The DNA for the CDR3 is TGTGCCAGCAGCTTGAACCGGGTCGAGCAGTACTTC. Its translation is CASSLNRVEQYF.